Reported below is one T cell receptor beta chain. Its antigen is currently unknown. This sample stems from a study of cytomegalovirus exposure and HLA in healthy donors. Overall study findings and caveats: It was confirmed in vitro that a few of the CMV-associated chains were specific for CMV antigens. According to the study, around 160 TCR beta chains were cytomegalovirus-associated.

Vbeta (60) and Jbeta (13) primers were used in the PCR. The protocol was immunoSEQ multiplex PCR, while the TCRdb copy is restricted to in-frame clones and leaves out a portion. The sample totals approximately 110,000 clones. V lost 4 bases to trimming and J lost 2 bases, with 22 bases between them. The CDR3 is 17 residues long. Germline lookup yields CDR1 SGHRS and CDR2 YFSETQ. Although they were nominally healthy when sampled, donors likely had unrecorded immune exposures. Source material: PBMCs. The rearrangement uses TRBV5-1 and TRBJ2-7; D may be TRBD1 (6 bases). This receptor was taken from a man aged 18 to 30 in good health and CMV-seronegative. CDR3 nucleotide sequence: TGCGCCAGCAGCAAAGGACAGAGCCCACCTACCCCCTACGAGCAGTACTTC. Its protein product is CASSKGQSPPTPYEQYF.